The TCR beta chain described here comes from a study of T cell repertoires in cytomegalovirus infection. Study background: CMV epitopes, recently identified HLA-C-restricted and well-studied HLA-B-restricted, were used.

Notes on this clonotype: Its antigen is undetermined.

MiXCR, applied by TCRdb to the reads, yields one record per CDR3 protein. The sample has around 900,000 distinct CDR3 sequences, roughly 31% seen once. Study results and caveats: The cumulative frequency of public TCR beta families identified carriers of CMV plus the relevant HLA.

The CDR3 is made up of 14 amino acids. Germline V CDR1 and CDR2: MGHDK, SYGVNS. V was clipped by 3 bases and J by 4 bases; unmatched bases: 3. The input for sequencing was cultured CD8+ T cells from PBMCs, taken from culture after CMV antigen stimulation. The TCR originated in a human donor in good health (CMV status not recorded). Some clones in this sample may be carry-over from other donors' samples. The chain recombines TRBV25-1 with TRBJ2-5, with 9 bases fitting TRBD1. This CDR3 reads CASSDTDRGETQYF. For the CDR3, the DNA is TGTGCCAGCAGTGACACGGACAGGGGAGAGACCCAGTACTTC.